Shown below are 10 T cell receptor beta chains from a single sample sequenced in a study of T cell responses to AZD1222 COVID-19 vaccine. Repertoires were generated with immunoSEQ multiplex PCR, while TCRdb's copy carries only in-frame clones and drops some. The sample includes around 120,000 clones, around 89% of them seen just once. The sequenced sample was peripheral blood, obtained on day 0 of AZD1222 vaccination. The receptors derive from an adult in good health.

The chain employs TRBV6-1 and TRBJ2-1, with a tentative D call TRBD1 (6 bases). CDR1 is MNHNS, CDR2 SASEGT, per germline. The CDR3 spans 15 residues. With 3 bases removed from V and 2 bases from J, the gap between germline ends came to 11 bases. DNA of the CDR3: TGTGCCAGCAGTGACGACAGGCGGACCTACAATGAGCAGTTCTTC. Amino acid sequence: CASSDDRRTYNEQFF.

This clone turned up a few times. The chain carries TRBV29-1 and TRBJ1-1; D is ambiguous. Trimming pared 2 bases from V and 1 base from J, leaving 5 bases between. Germline V CDR1 and CDR2: SQVTM, ANQGSEA. CDR3 length equals 12 residues. The CDR3 protein is CSVEWGNTEAFF. The DNA for the CDR3 is TGCAGCGTTGAATGGGGGAACACTGAAGCTTTCTTT.

The chain couples TRBV6-2 or TRBV6-3 to TRBJ2-7; no clear D. V shed 6 bases and J shed 7 bases, with 13 bases lying between them. CDR1 is MNHEY and CDR2 is SVGEGT in the germline V gene. The CDR3 length is 12 residues. The CDR3 sequence is CASSPTQREQYF. CDR3 coding DNA: TGTGCCAGCAGCCCGACTCAGAGAGAGCAGTACTTC.

The rearrangement joins TRBV5-1 to TRBJ2-7, with TRBD1 matching over 9 bases. Germline V gene sequence: CDR1 SGHRS, CDR2 YFSETQ. CDR3 length equals 13 residues. J was trimmed by 2 bases and V by 5 bases; bases with no gene match: 2. The DNA for the CDR3 is TGCGCCAGCAGGGGACAGGGAACCTACGAGCAGTACTTC. Protein product: CASRGQGTYEQYF.

This clone appeared a single time. The CDR3 here is CASSVVAENSPLHF. CDR3 DNA: TGTGCCAGCAGCGTAGTTGCAGAGAATTCACCCCTCCACTTT. The chain recombines TRBV9 with TRBJ1-6; D gene uncertain. This CDR3 region has 14 residues. V was shortened by 0 bases and J by 7 bases, with 8 bases between the two germline ends. CDR1 SGDLS and CDR2 YYNGEE come from the germline V gene.

The chain is built from TRBV11-2 and TRBJ2-1, with 9 bases matching TRBD2. With 4 bases clipped from V and 5 bases from J, the junction kept 12 bases outside the gene matches. This CDR3 comprises 17 residues. Germline V gene sequence: CDR1 SGHAT, CDR2 FQNNGV. The CDR3 DNA is TGTGCCAGCAGCTCCCAGTTTAGCGGGGGCGATAACAATGAGCAGTTCTTC. This codes for CASSSQFSGGDNNEQFF.

The chain uses TRBV3-1 (or the pseudogene TRBV3-2) and TRBJ1-1; a weak D match, TRBD1 (5 bases). Germline-derived CDR1 and CDR2 are LGHDT and YNNKEL (reference sequence). Trimming stripped 4 bases from V and 3 bases from J, with 12 bases between. CDR3 length: 14 residues. Here the CDR3 reads CASSPRDADTEAFF. Here the CDR3 DNA reads TGTGCCAGCAGCCCCAGGGACGCGGACACTGAAGCTTTCTTT.

The chain carries TRBV5-5 and TRBJ1-6, with D possibly matching TRBD1 (5 bases). Germline values: CDR1 SGHKS, CDR2 YYEKEE (reference sequence). This CDR3 region has 16 residues. V was pared by 4 bases and J by 7 bases, with 18 bases between. In DNA form, the CDR3 reads TGTGCCAGCAGCCCCCTAGTGGCAGGGAGGAATTCACCCCTCCACTTT. It encodes CASSPLVAGRNSPLHF.

The J gene is TRBJ1-4, the V gene TRBV27; 7 bases align to TRBD1. From germline, CDR1 is MNHEY and CDR2 SMNVEV (reference sequence). The CDR3 has 12 residues. V lost 5 bases and J lost 7; bases outside the gene matches: 1. The CDR3 loop reads CASSNRGEKLFF. In DNA form, the CDR3 reads TGTGCCAGCAGTAACAGGGGTGAAAAACTGTTTTTT.

The genes are TRBV4-2 and TRBJ1-4; D not certain. From germline, CDR1 is LGHNA and CDR2 YNFKEQ. This CDR3 is built from 14 residues. V lost 4 bases to trimming and J lost 4 bases, with 10 bases between them. As DNA, the CDR3 is TGTGCCAGCAGCCGACGGCAGAATAATGAAAAACTGTTTTTT. Its translation is CASSRRQNNEKLFF.